This T cell receptor beta chain derives from a study of blood T cells in healthy people across ages. General study results and limits: When set beside aged donors, long-lived donors presented more naive CD4+ cells and higher diversity.

With a J-beta primer mix and a sample-barcoded 5' primer, a second PCR ran about 7 to 12 cycles. TCRdb reprocessed the 5' RACE reads via MiXCR and lists one record per CDR3 protein. The data show 600,000 to 850,000 distinct CDR3 sequences, roughly 44% seen once. Each sample yielded at least 6 million isolated PBMCs. A word on this clonotype: What it binds is not known.

Germline V CDR1 and CDR2: LGHNT, FRNRAP. The V segment lost 6 bases and the J segment 11 bases; nucleotides outside the gene matches: 16. CDR3 length equals 16 residues. The chain employs TRBV12-5 and TRBJ2-5; 12 bases are shared with TRBD1. The source of this sequence is a woman aged 55-70 years in good health. Sequencing was done on a sample of blood. The CDR3 loop reads CASGPEGTGGRGEQYF. CDR3 bases: TGTGCTAGTGGCCCTGAGGGGACAGGGGGCCGAGGTGAGCAGTACTTC.